These T cell receptor beta chains were read from a single sample in a study of T cell repertoires in cytomegalovirus infection. TCRdb processed the reads anew with MiXCR; each CDR3 protein has one entry. The table records over 250,000 distinct CDR3 sequences, roughly 21% of them present only once. No cognate antigen is known for these TCRs. Here the sequenced sample was cultured PBMCs, taken from culture after CMV antigen stimulation. The receptors were gathered from a human donor in good health (CMV status not recorded). Some clones in this sample may be carry-over from other donors' samples. Each CDR3 is given without its conserved first and last residue.

V,J,CDR3
TRBV4-1,TRBJ1-1,ASSQDRTVVMNTEAF
TRBV4-3,TRBJ1-6,ASSQDPQGAGYNSPLH
TRBV7-2,TRBJ2-3,ASNRRLADPTDTQY
TRBV12-3/TRBV12-4,TRBJ2-7,ASSFRDRGEQY
TRBV7-2,TRBJ1-1,ASSLGYAGAEAF
TRBV15,TRBJ1-1,ATSRDPNRPNTEAF
TRBV14,TRBJ2-1,ASSHLRGGGHNEQF
TRBV6-5,TRBJ1-2,ASSPGRLTLKGGYT
TRBV7-9,TRBJ2-1,ASSPATSYEQF
TRBV2,TRBJ2-2,ASSEARGTGELF
TRBV7-2,TRBJ2-1,ASSSTSRGNEQF
TRBV6-2/TRBV6-3,TRBJ1-2,ASTQPGDPLDGYT
TRBV5-6,TRBJ2-3,ASSLVGGRATDTQY
TRBV24-1,TRBJ1-1,ATSDQGYTEAF
TRBV7-8,TRBJ2-1,ASSFGSGRMDEQF
TRBV11-3,TRBJ2-1,ASSPRRRENLSSSYNEQF
TRBV28,TRBJ2-3,ASSLSERTQY
TRBV7-2,TRBJ2-5,ASSFRGGQETQY
TRBV7-9,TRBJ1-6,ASSLVGLHSPLH
TRBV7-8,TRBJ2-1,ASSLDIGGKYNEQF
TRBV6-5,TRBJ2-1,ASSYSSARGYNEQF
TRBV6-2/TRBV6-3,TRBJ2-3,ASVGERMH
TRBV7-2,TRBJ1-5,ATSQMGNQPQH
TRBV20-1,TRBJ1-6,SARDSSYNSPLH
TRBV7-2,TRBJ2-2,ASKLATNTGELF
TRBV9,TRBJ1-3,ASSVGSTLFSGNTIY
TRBV12-3/TRBV12-4,TRBJ2-2,ASSPAGEANTGELF
TRBV18,TRBJ1-1,ASSRGEDTEAF
TRBV2,TRBJ2-7,ASSAHSSYEQY
TRBV19,TRBJ2-7,ATIQSGFPYEQY
TRBV4-1,TRBJ1-2,ASSQDAGDYGYT
TRBV9,TRBJ2-1,ASSPIAGGFYNEQF
TRBV12-3/TRBV12-4,TRBJ2-3,ASSLAGGPGDTQY
TRBV7-9,TRBJ2-5,ASSFYEETQY
TRBV7-9,TRBJ2-2,ASSLDSGPTGELF
TRBV6-1,TRBJ2-1,ASSRPGTSGAVGEQF
TRBV20-1,TRBJ2-3,SARDVTSGGLTDTQY
TRBV28,TRBJ2-7,ASSRLGIRGSYEQY
TRBV15,TRBJ1-5,ATSRYREGNQPQH
TRBV10-3,TRBJ2-5,AISERGIQETQY
TRBV5-1,TRBJ2-5,ASRGAGDLETQY
TRBV10-3,TRBJ2-2,ATQYTGELF